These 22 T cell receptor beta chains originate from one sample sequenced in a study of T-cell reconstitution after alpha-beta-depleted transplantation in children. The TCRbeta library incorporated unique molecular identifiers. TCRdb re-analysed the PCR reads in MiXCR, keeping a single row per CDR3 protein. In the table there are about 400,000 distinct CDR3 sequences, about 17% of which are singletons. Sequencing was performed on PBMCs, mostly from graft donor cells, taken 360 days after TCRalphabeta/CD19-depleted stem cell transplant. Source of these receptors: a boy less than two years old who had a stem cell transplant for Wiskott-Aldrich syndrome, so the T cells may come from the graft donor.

The CDR3 is CASSFYIAGSTDTQYF. CDR3 coding DNA: TGTGCCAGCAGCTTTTATATAGCGGGGAGCACAGATACGCAGTATTTT. The chain couples TRBV7-9 to TRBJ2-3; 8 nucleotides align to TRBD2. CDR3 length: 16 amino acids. Trimming took 3 bases from V and 0 from J; bases not matched to a gene: 5. Germline lookup yields CDR1 SEHNR and CDR2 FQNEAQ (reference sequence).

DNA of the CDR3: TGCGCCAGCAGTCCCGGGACTAGGGCGGGGACCCAGTACTTC. Protein product: CASSPGTRAGTQYF. The chain joins TRBV4-1 to TRBJ2-5; 8 bases match TRBD2. CDR3 length equals 14 residues. J was trimmed by 7 bases and V by 6 bases; bases with no gene match: 10. Looked up from germline, CDR1 is MGHRA and CDR2 is YSYEKL.

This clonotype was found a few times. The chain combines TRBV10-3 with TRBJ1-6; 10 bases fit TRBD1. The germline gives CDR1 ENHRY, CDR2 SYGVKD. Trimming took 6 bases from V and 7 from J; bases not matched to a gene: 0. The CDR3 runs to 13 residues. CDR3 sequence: CAIRDRGNSPLHF. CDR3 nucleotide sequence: TGTGCCATCAGGGACAGGGGGAATTCACCCCTCCACTTT.

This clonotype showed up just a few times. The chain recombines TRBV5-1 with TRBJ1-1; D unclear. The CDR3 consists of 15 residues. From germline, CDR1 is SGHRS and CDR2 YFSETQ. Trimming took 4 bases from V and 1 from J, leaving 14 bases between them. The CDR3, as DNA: TGCGCCAGCAGCGATGATCACACCCAGAACACTGAAGCTTTCTTT. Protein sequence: CASSDDHTQNTEAFF.

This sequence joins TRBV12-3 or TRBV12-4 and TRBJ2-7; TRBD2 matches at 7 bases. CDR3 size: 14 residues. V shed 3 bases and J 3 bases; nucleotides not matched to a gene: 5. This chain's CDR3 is CASSLGGLNYEQYF. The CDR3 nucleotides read TGTGCCAGCAGTTTGGGGGGACTAAACTACGAGCAGTACTTC.

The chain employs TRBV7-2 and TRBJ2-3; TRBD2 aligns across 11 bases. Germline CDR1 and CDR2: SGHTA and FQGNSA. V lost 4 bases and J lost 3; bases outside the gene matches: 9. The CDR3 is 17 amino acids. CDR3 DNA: TGTGCCAGCAGCTCAAGGGGGCTAGCGGGAGGAACAGATACGCAGTATTTT. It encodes CASSSRGLAGGTDTQYF.

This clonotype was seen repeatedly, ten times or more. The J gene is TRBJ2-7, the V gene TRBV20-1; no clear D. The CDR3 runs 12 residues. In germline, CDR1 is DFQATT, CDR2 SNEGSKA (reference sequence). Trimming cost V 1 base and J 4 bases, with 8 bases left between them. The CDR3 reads CSARGPTYEQYF. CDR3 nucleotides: TGCAGTGCTAGAGGACCAACGTACGAGCAGTACTTC.

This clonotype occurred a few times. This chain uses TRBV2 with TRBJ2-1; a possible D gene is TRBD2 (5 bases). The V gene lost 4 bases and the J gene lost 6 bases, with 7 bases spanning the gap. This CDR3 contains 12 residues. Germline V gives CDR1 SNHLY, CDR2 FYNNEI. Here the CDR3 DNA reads TGTGCCAGCAGTGCGGGGATCAATGAGCAGTTCTTC. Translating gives CASSAGINEQFF.

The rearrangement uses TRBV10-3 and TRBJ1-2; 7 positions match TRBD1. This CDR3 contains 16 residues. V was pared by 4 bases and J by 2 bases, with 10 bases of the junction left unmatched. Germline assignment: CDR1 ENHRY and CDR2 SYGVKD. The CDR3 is CAISGSETGSNYGYTF. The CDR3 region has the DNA TGTGCCATCAGTGGATCCGAGACAGGGTCCAACTATGGCTACACCTTC.

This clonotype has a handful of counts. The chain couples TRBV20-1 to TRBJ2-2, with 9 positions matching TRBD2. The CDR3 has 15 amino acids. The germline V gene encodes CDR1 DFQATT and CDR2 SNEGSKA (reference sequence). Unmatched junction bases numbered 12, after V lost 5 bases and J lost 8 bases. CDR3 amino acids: CSARGSGGKEGELFF. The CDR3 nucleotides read TGCAGTGCTCGCGGTAGCGGGGGAAAGGAGGGGGAGCTGTTTTTT.

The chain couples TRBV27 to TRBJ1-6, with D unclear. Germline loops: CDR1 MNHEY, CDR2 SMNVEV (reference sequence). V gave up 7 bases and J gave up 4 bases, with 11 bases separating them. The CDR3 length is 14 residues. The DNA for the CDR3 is TGTGCCAGCACCCTCGGCAGTTATAATTCACCCCTCCACTTT. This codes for CASTLGSYNSPLHF.

CDR3 region: CALGGNTGELFF. Written as DNA, the CDR3 is TGTGCTCTAGGGGGGAACACCGGGGAGCTGTTTTTT. The J gene is TRBJ2-2, the V gene TRBV25-1; D possibly corresponds to TRBD1 (6 bases). The CDR3 consists of 12 residues. Germline values: CDR1 MGHDK, CDR2 SYGVNS.

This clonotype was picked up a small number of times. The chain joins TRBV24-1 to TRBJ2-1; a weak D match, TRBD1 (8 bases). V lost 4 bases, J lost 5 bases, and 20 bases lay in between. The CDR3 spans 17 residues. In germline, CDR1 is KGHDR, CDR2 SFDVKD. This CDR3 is CATSETVGQGGDNEQFF. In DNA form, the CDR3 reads TGTGCCACCAGTGAGACCGTAGGACAGGGAGGGGACAATGAGCAGTTCTTC.

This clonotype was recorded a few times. The CDR3 spells CASSPRAGTGPPRETQYF. Written as DNA, the CDR3 is TGTGCCAGCAGCCCGAGAGCGGGGACAGGGCCCCCGAGGGAGACCCAGTACTTC. This chain joins TRBV3-1 and TRBJ2-5; TRBD1 aligns across 9 bases. The CDR3 is 18 residues long. Per the germline V gene, CDR1 is LGHDT and CDR2 is YNNKEL (reference sequence). The junction had 17 bases not matched to a gene; V was cut back by 4 bases and J by 5 bases.

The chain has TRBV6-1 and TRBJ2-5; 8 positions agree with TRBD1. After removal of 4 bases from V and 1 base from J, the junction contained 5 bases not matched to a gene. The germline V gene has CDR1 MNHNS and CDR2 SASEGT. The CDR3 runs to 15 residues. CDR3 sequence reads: CASSVWTGLQETQYF. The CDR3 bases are TGTGCCAGCAGTGTCTGGACAGGGCTCCAAGAGACCCAGTACTTC.

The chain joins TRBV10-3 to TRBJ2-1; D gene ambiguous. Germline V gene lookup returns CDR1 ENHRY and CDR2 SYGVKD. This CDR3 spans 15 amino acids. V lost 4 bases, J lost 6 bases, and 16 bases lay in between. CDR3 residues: CAISVGPTDFNEQFF. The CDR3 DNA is TGTGCCATCAGTGTTGGACCGACTGATTTCAATGAGCAGTTCTTC.

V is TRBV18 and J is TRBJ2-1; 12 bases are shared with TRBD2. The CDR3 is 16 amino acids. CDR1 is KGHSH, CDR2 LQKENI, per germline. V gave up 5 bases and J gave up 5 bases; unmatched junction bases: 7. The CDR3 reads CASSARLAGVDNEQFF. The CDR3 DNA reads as TGTGCCAGCTCAGCACGACTAGCGGGAGTCGACAATGAGCAGTTCTTC.

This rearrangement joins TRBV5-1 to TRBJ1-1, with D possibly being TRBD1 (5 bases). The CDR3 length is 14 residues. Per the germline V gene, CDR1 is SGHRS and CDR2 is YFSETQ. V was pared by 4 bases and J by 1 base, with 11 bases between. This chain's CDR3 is CASSAFRANTEAFF. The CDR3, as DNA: TGCGCCAGCAGCGCCTTCAGGGCGAACACTGAAGCTTTCTTT.

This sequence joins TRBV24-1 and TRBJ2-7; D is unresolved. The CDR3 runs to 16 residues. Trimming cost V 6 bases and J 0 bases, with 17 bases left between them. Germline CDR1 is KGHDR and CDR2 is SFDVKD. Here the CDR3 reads CATSQLIGSSSYEQYF. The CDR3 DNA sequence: TGTGCCACCAGTCAACTAATCGGGTCGAGCTCCTACGAGCAGTACTTC.

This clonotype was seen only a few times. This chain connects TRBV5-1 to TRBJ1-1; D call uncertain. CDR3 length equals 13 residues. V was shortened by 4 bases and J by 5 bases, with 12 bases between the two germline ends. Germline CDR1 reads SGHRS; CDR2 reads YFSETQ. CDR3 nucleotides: TGCGCCAGCAGCCCTACGATAGGGACTGAAGCTTTCTTT. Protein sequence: CASSPTIGTEAFF.

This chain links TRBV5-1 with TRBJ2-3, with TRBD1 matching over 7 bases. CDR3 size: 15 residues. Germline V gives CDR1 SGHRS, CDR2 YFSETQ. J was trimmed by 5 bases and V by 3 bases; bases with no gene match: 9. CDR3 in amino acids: CASSSNTGVGDTQYF. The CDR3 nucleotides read TGCGCCAGCAGCTCAAATACAGGGGTTGGAGATACGCAGTATTTT.

The CDR3 DNA reads as TGTGCCAGCAGGATACAAGAGACCCAGTACTTC. Translation: CASRIQETQYF. The chain couples TRBV6-5 to TRBJ2-5; D call uncertain. There are 11 residues in the CDR3. V gave up 6 bases and J gave up 2 bases, with 4 bases separating them. Germline loops: CDR1 MNHEY, CDR2 SVGAGI.